These T cell receptor beta chains were read from a single sample in a study of blood T cell repertoires in COVID-19. Assay used: immunoSEQ multiplex PCR; TCRdb lists only in-frame clones, some missing. This table has some 95,000 clones, approximately 90% appearing once. The material sequenced was peripheral blood. Receptors were obtained from a man in his sixties or seventies with acute or convalescent COVID-19. Both conserved end residues are part of each CDR3. Each record gives: J gene, V gene, D gene, clone size, CDR3 protein, CDR3 DNA. D genes are given only for firm matches. Only some rows state a clone size, as once, few, many or a class for expanded clones.

J: TRBJ2-2
V: TRBV5-4
D: TRBD2
size: .
CDR3: CASSALTSGVTGELFF
DNA: TGTGCCAGCAGCGCCTTAACTAGCGGCGTAACCGGGGAGCTGTTTTTT

J: TRBJ1-5
V: TRBV28
D: .
size: once
CDR3: CASSLRRGAYSNQPQHF
DNA: TGTGCCAGCAGTTTACGTCGGGGGGCATATAGCAATCAGCCCCAGCATTTT

J: TRBJ1-2
V: TRBV19
D: TRBD1
size: .
CDR3: CATQRTGSAYGYTF
DNA: TGTGCCACCCAAAGGACAGGTTCCGCCTATGGCTACACCTTC

J: TRBJ2-3
V: TRBV7-3
D: .
size: .
CDR3: CASSFRTAGDTQYF
DNA: TGTGCCAGCAGCTTCAGGACCGCGGGGGATACGCAGTATTTT

J: TRBJ2-1
V: TRBV7-2
D: .
size: .
CDR3: CASSLPLGDYNEQFF
DNA: TGTGCCAGCAGCCTGCCTTTAGGAGACTACAATGAGCAGTTCTTC

J: TRBJ2-5
V: TRBV4-1
D: .
size: .
CDR3: CASSIGGETQYF
DNA: TGCGCCAGCAGCATAGGAGGAGAGACCCAGTACTTC

J: TRBJ1-2
V: TRBV6-5
D: TRBD1
size: .
CDR3: CASSTGDRANYGYTF
DNA: TGTGCCAGCAGTACCGGGGACAGGGCAAACTATGGCTACACCTTC

J: TRBJ2-7
V: TRBV30
D: .
size: .
CDR3: CAGMAGPYEQYF
DNA: TGTGCCGGGATGGCAGGGCCCTACGAGCAGTACTTC

J: TRBJ1-4
V: TRBV9
D: TRBD1
size: .
CDR3: CASSTPGQGNEKLFF
DNA: TGTGCCAGCAGCACTCCGGGACAGGGTAATGAAAAACTGTTTTTT

J: TRBJ2-7
V: TRBV6-4
D: .
size: .
CDR3: CASSDSEGGGYEQYF
DNA: TGTGCCAGCAGTGACTCGGAGGGTGGGGGCTACGAGCAGTACTTC

J: TRBJ1-2
V: TRBV3-1/TRBV3-2
D: .
size: once
CDR3: CASSQATANYGYTF
DNA: TGTGCCAGCAGCCAAGCTACAGCTAACTATGGCTACACCTTC

J: TRBJ1-3
V: TRBV28
D: TRBD1
size: .
CDR3: CASSPIDREPSGNTIYF
DNA: TGTGCCAGCAGTCCCATCGACAGGGAACCTTCTGGAAACACCATATATTTT

J: TRBJ1-2
V: TRBV19
D: .
size: .
CDR3: CASSMGARGYTF
DNA: TGTGCCAGTAGTATGGGGGCTCGAGGCTACACCTTC

J: TRBJ1-1
V: TRBV12-5
D: .
size: once
CDR3: CASASLLTEAFF
DNA: TGTGCTAGTGCCTCGCTATTGACTGAAGCTTTCTTT

J: TRBJ1-2
V: TRBV2
D: .
size: .
CDR3: CASRTTTGNYGYTF
DNA: TGTGCCAGCAGAACAACGACGGGGAACTATGGCTACACCTTC

J: TRBJ1-2
V: TRBV2
D: TRBD1
size: once
CDR3: CASSERRTGINYGYTF
DNA: TGTGCCAGCAGTGAAAGGAGGACAGGGATTAACTATGGCTACACCTTC

J: TRBJ1-2
V: TRBV27
D: TRBD1
size: .
CDR3: CASSPRTGRDYGYTF
DNA: TGTGCCAGCAGTCCCCGGACAGGGAGGGACTATGGCTACACCTTC

J: TRBJ1-4
V: TRBV3-1/TRBV3-2
D: .
size: .
CDR3: CASRARGGLGEKLFF
DNA: TGTGCCAGCAGGGCAAGGGGAGGACTTGGTGAAAAACTGTTTTTT

J: TRBJ1-2
V: TRBV19
D: .
size: .
CDR3: CASLGGDGYTF
DNA: TGTGCCAGTCTCGGGGGGGACGGCTACACCTTC

J: TRBJ1-2
V: TRBV24-1
D: .
size: .
CDR3: CATSRALTAGLEWYTF
DNA: TGTGCCACCAGTAGGGCTTTGACAGCCGGTCTGGAGTGGTACACCTTC

J: TRBJ1-2
V: TRBV5-1
D: TRBD1
size: .
CDR3: CASRLDRSYGYTF
DNA: TGCGCCAGCAGACTGGACAGGAGCTATGGCTACACCTTC

J: TRBJ1-6
V: TRBV3-1/TRBV3-2
D: TRBD1
size: .
CDR3: CASSQRDRDSPLHF
DNA: TGTGCCAGCAGCCAACGGGACAGGGATTCACCCCTCCACTTT

J: TRBJ1-6
V: TRBV3-1/TRBV3-2
D: TRBD1
size: .
CDR3: CASRPGQGTVNSPLHF
DNA: TGTGCCAGCAGACCAGGACAGGGGACCGTTAATTCACCCCTCCACTTT

J: TRBJ1-1
V: TRBV5-1
D: TRBD1
size: .
CDR3: CASSLDRGPNTEAFF
DNA: TGCGCCAGCAGCTTAGACAGGGGGCCCAACACTGAAGCTTTCTTT

J: TRBJ2-5
V: TRBV12-2
D: .
size: .
CDR3: CASRLISLTQYF
DNA: TGTGCAAGTCGCTTAATTAGCCTGACCCAGTACTTC

J: TRBJ2-5
V: TRBV25-1
D: TRBD2
size: once
CDR3: CASSEPSGVGETQYF
DNA: TGTGCCAGCAGTGAGCCTAGCGGGGTCGGAGAGACCCAGTACTTC

J: TRBJ1-4
V: TRBV14
D: TRBD1
size: .
CDR3: CASSDRPGQGGEKLFF
DNA: TGTGCCAGCAGCGACCGCCCGGGACAGGGAGGTGAAAAACTGTTTTTT

J: TRBJ2-4
V: TRBV19
D: .
size: .
CDR3: CASSTRQGGFLAKNIQYF
DNA: TGTGCCAGTAGTACCCGACAGGGAGGTTTTCTAGCCAAAAACATTCAGTACTTC

J: TRBJ1-3
V: TRBV27
D: TRBD1
size: .
CDR3: CASSPGTGFSGNTIYF
DNA: TGTGCCAGCAGTCCCGGGACAGGGTTTTCTGGAAACACCATATATTTT

J: TRBJ2-3
V: TRBV10-1
D: .
size: .
CDR3: CASSRETDTQYF
DNA: TGCGCCAGCAGTCGGGAGACAGATACGCAGTATTTT

J: TRBJ1-4
V: TRBV2
D: .
size: once
CDR3: CASRDIGAQGEKLFF
DNA: TGTGCCAGCAGGGATATCGGCGCCCAGGGTGAAAAACTGTTTTTT

J: TRBJ1-2
V: TRBV10-3
D: TRBD1
size: .
CDR3: CAISETGDYGYTF
DNA: TGTGCCATCAGTGAGACAGGGGACTATGGCTACACCTTC

J: TRBJ1-6
V: TRBV7-8
D: TRBD1
size: few
CDR3: CASSLTDRQYNSPLHF
DNA: TGTGCCAGCAGCTTAACGGACAGGCAATATAATTCACCCCTCCACTTT

J: TRBJ2-1
V: TRBV24-1
D: TRBD1
size: .
CDR3: CATSDSGQGGDNEQFF
DNA: TGTGCCACCAGTGACTCCGGACAGGGGGGGGACAATGAGCAGTTCTTC

J: TRBJ2-7
V: TRBV28
D: TRBD1
size: once
CDR3: CASSPPTGAHVRRDEQYF
DNA: TGTGCCAGCAGCCCCCCCACAGGGGCCCATGTACGGCGCGACGAGCAGTACTTC

J: TRBJ2-2
V: TRBV19
D: TRBD1
size: once
CDR3: CASSIGTGGTGELFF
DNA: TGTGCCAGTAGTATTGGGACAGGGGGCACCGGGGAGCTGTTTTTT

J: TRBJ2-7
V: TRBV11-1
D: TRBD2
size: .
CDR3: CASRLVTSGAYEQYF
DNA: TGTGCCAGCAGGCTAGTCACTAGCGGGGCCTACGAGCAGTACTTC

J: TRBJ2-7
V: TRBV19
D: TRBD1
size: .
CDR3: CASSDRGHGEQYF
DNA: TGTGCCAGTAGTGACAGGGGGCATGGTGAGCAGTACTTC

J: TRBJ1-2
V: TRBV4-1
D: TRBD1
size: .
CDR3: CASSQERARGANYGYTF
DNA: TGCGCCAGCAGCCAAGAAAGGGCCAGGGGGGCTAACTATGGCTACACCTTC

J: TRBJ2-5
V: TRBV24-1
D: .
size: .
CDR3: CATSDPRDNQETQYF
DNA: TGTGCCACCAGTGACCCCCGGGACAACCAAGAGACCCAGTACTTC

J: TRBJ2-1
V: TRBV7-6
D: .
size: once
CDR3: CASSKSPPGEQFF
DNA: TGTGCCAGCAGCAAAAGCCCCCCAGGCGAGCAGTTCTTC

J: TRBJ1-4
V: TRBV6-5
D: .
size: .
CDR3: CASRGQNTNEKLFF
DNA: TGTGCCAGCAGAGGACAGAACACTAATGAAAAACTGTTTTTT

J: TRBJ1-4
V: TRBV7-9
D: .
size: .
CDR3: CASEGGEKLFF
DNA: TGTGCCAGCGAGGGTGGTGAAAAACTGTTTTTT

J: TRBJ2-3
V: TRBV25-1
D: .
size: .
CDR3: CASTRAELDTDTQYF
DNA: TGTGCCAGCACTCGAGCGGAACTCGACACAGATACGCAGTATTTT

J: TRBJ1-2
V: TRBV2
D: .
size: .
CDR3: CASSEDRTYGYTF
DNA: TGTGCCAGCAGTGAAGACAGGACCTATGGCTACACCTTC

J: TRBJ2-1
V: TRBV14
D: TRBD2
size: .
CDR3: CASSQTSGGYNEQFF
DNA: TGTGCCAGCAGCCAGACTAGCGGGGGGTACAATGAGCAGTTCTTC

J: TRBJ1-5
V: TRBV28
D: .
size: .
CDR3: CASRARGASNQPQHF
DNA: TGTGCCAGCAGAGCCAGGGGTGCGAGCAATCAGCCCCAGCATTTT

J: TRBJ2-1
V: TRBV27
D: TRBD1
size: .
CDR3: CASSSIPDRVRNEQFF
DNA: TGTGCCAGCAGTTCCATTCCGGACAGGGTACGGAATGAGCAGTTCTTC

J: TRBJ1-2
V: TRBV7-9
D: TRBD1
size: .
CDR3: CASSLGGQGPYGYTF
DNA: TGTGCCAGCAGCTTAGGAGGACAGGGGCCCTATGGCTACACCTTC

J: TRBJ2-5
V: TRBV6-5
D: .
size: .
CDR3: CATSRRPQETQYF
DNA: TGTGCCACCAGTCGGCGGCCCCAAGAGACCCAGTACTTC

J: TRBJ1-5
V: TRBV6-1
D: .
size: .
CDR3: CASSESLVGISNQPQHF
DNA: TGTGCCAGCAGTGAATCCCTGGTCGGTATAAGCAATCAGCCCCAGCATTTT

J: TRBJ2-5
V: TRBV5-1
D: .
size: .
CDR3: CASSSDGGSQETQYF
DNA: TGCGCCAGCAGCTCGGATGGGGGGTCCCAAGAGACCCAGTACTTC

J: TRBJ2-5
V: TRBV3-1/TRBV3-2
D: .
size: .
CDR3: CASSQFYPQETQYF
DNA: TGTGCCAGCAGCCAATTCTACCCGCAAGAGACCCAGTACTTC

J: TRBJ2-5
V: TRBV2
D: TRBD2
size: .
CDR3: CASSERAGGETQYF
DNA: TGTGCCAGCAGTGAAAGGGCGGGAGGGGAGACCCAGTACTTC

J: TRBJ2-4
V: TRBV4-1
D: TRBD2
size: few
CDR3: CASSQVPPGGSIQYF
DNA: TGCGCCAGCAGCCAAGTCCCCCCGGGGGGGAGCATTCAGTACTTC

J: TRBJ1-2
V: TRBV12-3/TRBV12-4
D: .
size: .
CDR3: CASSLKHYYGYTF
DNA: TGTGCCAGCAGTTTAAAACATTACTATGGCTACACCTTC

J: TRBJ2-3
V: TRBV9
D: TRBD1
size: .
CDR3: CASSSGQGARDTQYF
DNA: TGTGCCAGCAGCTCTGGACAGGGGGCAAGAGATACGCAGTATTTT